These 23 T cell receptor beta chains share one sample of origin, sequenced in a study of tumor and adjacent non-tumor tissue in lung cancer. Three rounds of nested PCR, following a modified ARM-PCR protocol, produced the TCRbeta library. TCRdb reanalysed the multiplex PCR reads using MiXCR and keeps one entry per CDR3 protein. The sample includes 98,000 or so distinct CDR3 sequences, roughly 78% of them seen just once. No cell sorting was done before RNA was extracted from the tissue. Distant lung tissue was collected more than 3 cm away from the tumor edge. Sequencing was performed on distant non-tumor lung tissue. The receptors here all came from a man in his 60s with small cell lung cancer.

Note on this clonotype: One end of the junction is discordant with germline, which a read error may explain. The J gene is TRBJ1-1, the V gene TRBV2; no clear D gene. Germline loops: CDR1 SNHLY, CDR2 FYNNEI. This CDR3 has 14 residues. The DNA for the CDR3 is TGTGCCAGCAGTTTTAGACACTGGAACACTGAAGCTTCCTTT. Protein product: CASSFRHWNTEASF.

V usage is TRBV7-3 and J usage is TRBJ1-1; perhaps TRBD1 as D (5 bases). This CDR3 comprises 13 residues. Deletions cut 3 bases from V and 13 bases from J, with 18 bases between. Germline loops: CDR1 SGHTA, CDR2 FQGTGA. The CDR3, as DNA: TGTGCCAGCAGCTTGACGGATAGGGGCACAGTTTTCTTT. This gives the protein CASSLTDRGTVFF.

This clonotype was seen only a few times. Possible read error: a much larger clone is one base away. The CDR3 does not close with the conserved phenylalanine or tryptophan, likely indicating a read error. The V call is TRBV20-1, the J call TRBJ1-2, with D hard to call. Germline V gene lookup returns CDR1 DFQATT and CDR2 SNEGSKA (reference sequence). The CDR3 is made up of 14 amino acids. Trimming left V 1 base short and J 1 base short, with 10 bases between. This CDR3 is CSARVLQLNYGYTL. DNA of the CDR3: TGCAGTGCTAGAGTCCTACAGCTTAACTATGGCTACACCCTC.

As regards this clonotype: The conserved phenylalanine or tryptophan is not found at the CDR3 terminus, so this likely reflects a read error. It is unclear where the CDR3 begins or ends on the DNA, so no DNA is shown, and the CDR3 is as TCRdb lists it. This chain connects TRBV6-5 to TRBJ2-1; TRBD2 is taken as the D call from the table, unchecked against the DNA. Per germline, CDR1 MNHEY and CDR2 SVGAGI. 17 amino acids form the CDR3, both terminal residues included. The CDR3 spells CASSYSIWGLADNERFL.

The V call is TRBV6-5, the J call TRBJ2-3; D remains unclear. CDR3 size: 16 residues. V gave up 0 bases and J gave up 1 base, with 11 bases separating them. The germline V gene encodes CDR1 MNHEY and CDR2 SVGAGI. CDR3 sequence (DNA): TGTGCCAGCAGTTACTCGGGAAAGGCGGGCACAGATACGCAGTATTTT. Its translation: CASSYSGKAGTDTQYF.

As to this clonotype: Germline and junction disagree at one end, which may indicate a read error. The gene calls are TRBV29-1 and TRBJ2-5, with D perhaps matching TRBD1 (5 bases). This CDR3 region has 10 residues. The germline gives CDR1 SQVTM, CDR2 ANQGSEA. CDR3 protein: CSAGSEIQYF. In DNA form, the CDR3 reads TGCAGCGCAGGGTCAGAGATCCAGTACTTT.

As for this clonotype: In this CDR3 the conserved last residue, phenylalanine or tryptophan, is missing, so a read error is likely. This sequence joins TRBV4-2 and TRBJ2-2; unclear D gene. This CDR3 is built from 16 residues. Germline values: CDR1 LGHNA, CDR2 YNFKEQ. The CDR3 sequence is CASSQDLMANTGELFL. CDR3 DNA: TGTGCCAGTAGCCAAGATCTCATGGCGAACACCGGGGAGCTGTTTCTT.

V is TRBV6-1 and J is TRBJ2-5; maybe TRBD2 (6 bases). CDR1 is MNHNS and CDR2 is SASEGT in the germline V gene. CDR3 length: 15 amino acids. The CDR3 DNA is TGTGTCTCAGCAGAAGTTTCGGGGACTGGAGATACCCAGTACTTC. Translated, it gives CVSAEVSGTGDTQYF.

Of note for this clonotype: A read error may account for a junction end that differs from germline. The chain uses TRBV6-5 and TRBJ2-2, with D possibly being TRBD2 (6 bases). The CDR3 is 15 amino acids. Germline V gene sequence: CDR1 MNHEY, CDR2 SVGAGI. CDR3 nucleotide sequence: TGTGCCAGCAGTTACTCGAATCCAGGGACCGGGGGGCTGTTTTTT. Its protein product is CASSYSNPGTGGLFF.

CDR3 in amino acids: CASSPYGTGPFSSYNSPLHF. Here the CDR3 DNA reads TGTGCCAGCAGCCCTTACGGGACAGGACCTTTTAGCTCCTATAATTCACCCCTCCACTTT. This chain links TRBV11-3 with TRBJ1-6; 8 bases map to TRBD1. Looked up from germline, CDR1 is SGHNT and CDR2 is YENEEA. The CDR3 is 20 residues long. The V gene end was trimmed by 5 bases and the J gene end by 0 bases; junction bases not matched to a gene: 15.

Remarks on this clonotype: One junction end does not reproduce the germline sequence, and a read error may be involved. The CDR3 reads CSATGSAGEKLFF. CDR3 coding DNA: TGCAGCGCAACAGGGAGCGCCGGTGAAAAATTGTTTTTT. The V and J genes are TRBV29-1 and TRBJ1-4; a possible D gene is TRBD1 (6 bases). CDR3 size: 13 residues. Germline-derived CDR1 and CDR2 are SQVTM and ANQGSEA.

This clonotype was seen once. A read error may produce the germline difference seen at one junction end. V is TRBV7-8 and J is TRBJ1-2; D gene unclear. This CDR3 has 15 residues. Germline loops: CDR1 SGHVS, CDR2 FQNEAQ. The CDR3 spells CDSSLAWIEDTGYTF. The CDR3, as DNA: TGTGACAGCAGCTTAGCGTGGATTGAGGATACTGGCTACACCTTC.

Concerning this clonotype itself: An end of the junction differs from the germline gene, which may be a read error. The chain links TRBV6-5 to TRBJ1-6, with 9 nucleotides matching TRBD1. Per germline, CDR1 MNHEY and CDR2 SVGAGI. This CDR3 has 15 residues. In DNA form, the CDR3 reads TGTGCAAGCAGTTACCCGACAGGGGGGGCATCACCCCTCCACTTT. It yields the protein CASSYPTGGASPLHF.

Worth noting for this clonotype: Just one base apart from a much larger clone, this may be a read error. The chain couples TRBV28 to TRBJ2-1; D remains ambiguous. The J call may not be correct, given that the DNA end is closer to TRBJ2-7. Looked up from germline, CDR1 is MDHEN and CDR2 is SYDVKM. This CDR3 spans 13 amino acids. The CDR3 DNA sequence: TGTGCCAGCAGCCGGAGCTCCTACAATGAGCAGTACTTC. Protein product: CASSRSSYNEQYF.

On this clonotype: The CDR3 end shows no conserved phenylalanine or tryptophan, and so a read error is likely. Because the CDR3's place on the DNA is in doubt, the DNA is left out and the CDR3 is given as listed by TCRdb. The chain joins TRBV4-1 to TRBJ2-7. The germline V gene encodes CDR1 MGHRA and CDR2 YSYEKL. The CDR3 length is 13 residues, termini included. CDR3 in amino acids: CASSFGGLYEQDL.

This clonotype was picked up a small number of times. It may be a read error: a sequence one base away is much more abundant. The chain uses TRBV12-3 or TRBV12-4 and TRBJ2-1; D is undetermined. Trimming removed 7 bases at V and 6 bases at J, with 10 bases between. This CDR3 is built from 12 residues. The DNA of the CDR3 is TGTGCCAGCACCATGGACGCCAATGAGCAGTTCTTC. Its protein is CASTMDANEQFF.

In the case of this clonotype: Germline is not matched at one junction end, which may reflect a read error. The chain has TRBV4-2 and TRBJ2-5; TRBD2 agrees at 8 bases. The CDR3 spans 18 residues. Germline CDR1 is LGHNA and CDR2 is YNFKEQ. CDR3 residues: CASNQDFSGGRAQEAQYF. The CDR3 bases are TGTGCCAGCAACCAAGACTTTTCGGGGGGGAGGGCCCAGGAGGCCCAGTACTTC.

Details on this clonotype: Since the CDR3 does not end with the conserved phenylalanine or tryptophan, this likely comes from a read error. The V call is TRBV4-2, the J call TRBJ2-7; no firm D call. Germline CDR1 reads LGHNA; CDR2 reads YNFKEQ. The length of the CDR3 is 14 residues. CDR3 coding DNA: TGTGCCGGCAGCCAAGGTTTCAGCCCCTACGAGCAGTACTCC. It specifies CAGSQGFSPYEQYS.

Many counts were recorded for this clonotype. The chain couples TRBV6-1 to TRBJ2-7, with D tentatively TRBD1 (6 bases). The CDR3 has 13 residues. Germline CDR1 MNHNS, CDR2 SASEGT. The V end lost 4 bases, the J end lost 6 bases, and 13 bases lay between the germline ends. The CDR3 sequence: CASSANRELEQYV. DNA for the CDR3: TGTGCCAGCAGTGCAAACAGGGAACTCGAGCAGTACGTC.

Details on this clonotype: A much larger clone is a single base away; this may be a read error. The rearrangement links TRBV20-1 to TRBJ2-7; D uncertain. The CDR3 sequence is 11 residues long. Germline V gives CDR1 DFQATT, CDR2 SNEGSKA (reference sequence). CDR3 amino acids: CRALDTYEQYF. The CDR3 DNA is TGCAGAGCTCTAGACACTTACGAGCAGTACTTC.

As DNA, the CDR3 is TGCGCCAGCAGCTTCGGGACTGGCGGGAGCGGGGAGCAGTTCTTC. Translating gives CASSFGTGGSGEQFF. V gene TRBV5-1 combines with J gene TRBJ2-1, with 7 bases that match TRBD2. CDR1 and CDR2 from the germline V gene are SGHRS and YFSETQ. V dropped 2 bases and J dropped 10; count of bases not matched to a gene: 12. The CDR3 loop spans 15 amino acids.

In the case of this clonotype: Germline is not matched at one junction end, which may reflect a read error. This chain uses TRBV10-2 with TRBJ2-7; TRBD2 matches 7 bases. Germline V gene sequence: CDR1 WSHSY, CDR2 SAAADI. This CDR3 contains 15 residues. CDR3 in amino acids: CASNDWGGSNYEQYF. The CDR3 DNA follows: TGTGCCAGCAATGACTGGGGGGGAAGCAACTACGAGCAGTACTTC.

Concerning this clonotype: The conserved closing phenylalanine or tryptophan is absent in this CDR3, likely reflecting a read error. J is TRBJ1-6 and V is TRBV11-3; 9 nucleotides align to TRBD1. Germline V CDR1 and CDR2: SGHNT, YENEEA. Trimming at V came to 5 bases and at J to 11 bases, leaving 25 bases not matched to a gene. The CDR3 has 20 residues. The CDR3 nucleotides read TGTGCCAGCAGCCATCACCGGGACAGGGTCTCCACTCGAACAAATCCACCCCTCCACTTA. Amino acids: CASSHHRDRVSTRTNPPLHL.